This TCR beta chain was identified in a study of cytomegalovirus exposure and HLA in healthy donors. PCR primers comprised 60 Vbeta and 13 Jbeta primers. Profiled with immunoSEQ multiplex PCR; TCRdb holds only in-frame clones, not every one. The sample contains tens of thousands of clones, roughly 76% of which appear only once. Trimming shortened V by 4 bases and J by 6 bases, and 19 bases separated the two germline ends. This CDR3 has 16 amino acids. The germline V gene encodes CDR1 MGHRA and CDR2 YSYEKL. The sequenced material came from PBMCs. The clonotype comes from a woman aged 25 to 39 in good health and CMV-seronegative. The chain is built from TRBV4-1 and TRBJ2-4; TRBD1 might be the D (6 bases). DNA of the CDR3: TGCGCCAGCAGCCGCGACTATCAGGGGACGGGAAACATTCAGTACTTC. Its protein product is CASSRDYQGTGNIQYF.